This TCR beta chain was recovered during a study of T cell changes during pregnancy in multiple sclerosis. The assay was immunoSEQ multiplex PCR, and TCRdb's table has in-frame clones only and misses some. This table has some 70,000 clones, 85% to 90% appearing once. The CDR3 length is 14 residues. The V gene lost 5 bases and the J gene lost 7 bases, with 15 bases spanning the gap. The V gene's germline CDR1 is KGHSH and CDR2 LQKENI. The J gene is TRBJ2-1, the V gene TRBV18; TRBD1 might be the D (6 bases). The sequenced sample was peripheral blood, obtained after pregnancy. This clonotype was obtained from a female donor in good health, enrolled as a control in a pregnancy study. The CDR3 here is CASSFQDRINEQFF. The CDR3 coding sequence is TGTGCCAGCTCATTCCAAGACAGGATTAATGAGCAGTTCTTC.